The next 16 T cell receptor beta chains were all read from a single sample in a study of blood T cell repertoires in COVID-19. Method: immunoSEQ multiplex PCR; TCRdb's copy keeps in-frame clones and lacks some. The sample contains fewer than 200,000 clones, 88% of which appear only once. Input material: peripheral blood. These receptors were collected from a middle-aged man with active or convalescent COVID-19.

The chain recombines TRBV24-1 with TRBJ2-5; tentative D call: TRBD1 (6 bases). The CDR3 spans 14 residues. Trimming took off 4 bases at V and 2 bases at J, with 10 bases between the two ends. Per the germline V gene, CDR1 is KGHDR and CDR2 is SFDVKD. CDR3 region: CATSDPGQQETQYF. The CDR3 DNA reads TGTGCCACCAGTGACCCCGGACAGCAAGAGACCCAGTACTTC.

DNA of the CDR3: TGTGCCAGCAGCTTGGCTGGGACAGTTATTAACTATGGCTACACCTTC. This sequence encodes CASSLAGTVINYGYTF. The V gene is TRBV5-4, the J gene TRBJ1-2, with 7 bases fitting TRBD1. Germline CDR1 SGHNT, CDR2 YYREEE (reference sequence). The CDR3 contains 16 residues. The J segment lost 1 base and the V segment lost 0 bases, leaving 6 bases of the junction unmatched.

The V gene is TRBV19, the J gene TRBJ2-5, with D possibly matching TRBD1 (6 bases). The CDR3 totals 16 residues. V was clipped by 5 bases and J by 2 bases, with 18 bases between them. Germline V gives CDR1 LNHDA, CDR2 SQIVND (reference sequence). The CDR3 region has the DNA TGTGCCAGTAGTCACACATCAGGGGACCTACAAGAGACCCAGTACTTC. Its protein is CASSHTSGDLQETQYF.

This chain uses TRBV4-1 with TRBJ2-1, with D unresolved. V lost 1 base and J 1 base, leaving 5 bases between the germline ends. Per germline, CDR1 MGHRA and CDR2 YSYEKL. This CDR3 comprises 14 residues. CDR3 region: CASSQALSYNEQFF. The CDR3 nucleotides are TGCGCCAGCAGCCAAGCACTGTCCTACAATGAGCAGTTCTTC.

The CDR3, as DNA: TGTGCCAGTAGTACCCTAGCGGGGGCCTACGAGCAGTACTTC. This gives the protein CASSTLAGAYEQYF. The V call is TRBV19, the J call TRBJ2-7; 10 positions match TRBD2. CDR3 length: 14 residues. The ends lost 4 bases at V and 2 bases at J; junction bases unmatched: 2. Germline-derived CDR1 and CDR2 are LNHDA and SQIVND (reference sequence). Full variable domain (remainder filled in from reference TRBV19 and TRBJ2-7): DGGITQSPKYLFRKEGQNVTLSCEQNLNHDAMYWYRQDPGQGLRLIYYSQIVNDFQKGDIAEGYSVSREKKESFPLTVTSAQKNPTAFYLCASSTLAGAYEQYFGPGTRLTVT.

The chain has TRBV19 and TRBJ2-1, with 7 bases that match TRBD1. V dropped 7 bases and J dropped 0; count of bases not matched to a gene: 6. Per germline, CDR1 LNHDA and CDR2 SQIVND (reference sequence). The CDR3 loop spans 15 amino acids. DNA of the CDR3: TGTGCCAGTAAGGAACAGGGGAGCTCCTACAATGAGCAGTTCTTC. Its protein product is CASKEQGSSYNEQFF.

This clone occurred once. V gene TRBV18 combines with J gene TRBJ1-6; tentatively, D is TRBD1 (5 bases). Germline V gene data show CDR1 as KGHSH and CDR2 as LQKENI. This CDR3 has 13 residues. V was trimmed by 6 bases and J by 9 bases, leaving 12 bases between them. For the CDR3, the DNA is TGTGCCAGCTCGATAGGGGTTGGTTCACCCCTCCACTTT. It encodes CASSIGVGSPLHF.

This rearrangement joins TRBV7-2 to TRBJ2-1; 7 nucleotides line up with TRBD2. Germline V CDR1 and CDR2: SGHTA, FQGNSA. The CDR3 runs 15 residues. V gave up 4 bases and J gave up 0 bases; unmatched junction bases: 3. The CDR3 sequence: CASSSTSDSYNEQFF. In DNA, the CDR3 is TGTGCCAGCAGCTCAACTAGCGACTCCTACAATGAGCAGTTCTTC.

The chain combines TRBV5-8 with TRBJ2-2, with a tentative D call TRBD2 (6 bases). Per germline, CDR1 SGHTS and CDR2 YDEGEE. The V gene lost 4 bases and the J gene lost 5 bases, with 12 bases spanning the gap. The CDR3 is 14 residues long. The CDR3 loop reads CASSRRDFTGELFF. In DNA form, the CDR3 reads TGTGCCAGCAGCCGCCGGGACTTTACCGGGGAGCTGTTTTTT.

The rearrangement uses TRBV28 and TRBJ1-1; 9 nucleotides align to TRBD1. CDR3 length equals 18 residues. With V trimmed by 3 bases and J by 1 base, 12 bases remained unmatched. Per germline, CDR1 MDHEN and CDR2 SYDVKM. CDR3 residues: CASSLLRGQGSSNTEAFF. CDR3 coding DNA: TGTGCCAGCAGTTTGCTGCGCGGACAGGGGTCGTCGAACACTGAAGCTTTCTTT.

The chain couples TRBV23-1 to TRBJ1-2; D is unclear. TRBV23-1 is given ORF status, its function remaining uncertain. CDR3 size: 22 residues. Trimming took 2 bases from V and 4 from J, leaving 35 bases between them. The CDR3 sequence is CASSQPTPLRFRQTLEGYGYTF. The CDR3 coding sequence is TGCGCCAGCAGTCAACCAACCCCCTTAAGGTTCAGGCAGACCCTCGAGGGCTATGGCTACACCTTC.

The chain has TRBV10-3 and TRBJ1-1, with D uncertain. Per the germline V gene, CDR1 is ENHRY and CDR2 is SYGVKD. The CDR3 loop spans 15 amino acids. Deletions cut 0 bases from V and 7 bases from J, with 15 bases between. The CDR3: CAISESGGGSVEAFF. The CDR3 DNA reads as TGTGCCATCAGTGAGTCAGGAGGAGGAAGTGTTGAAGCTTTCTTT.

This chain uses TRBV5-6 with TRBJ1-6; D is undetermined. Trimming cost V 2 bases and J 9 bases, with 18 bases left between them. The germline V gene encodes CDR1 SGHDT and CDR2 YYEEEE. The CDR3 totals 16 residues. The CDR3 DNA sequence: TGTGCCAGCAGCTTACCGGGAGGCGGCTTAGGTTCACCCCTCCACTTT. It codes for CASSLPGGGLGSPLHF.

The V and J genes are TRBV10-3 and TRBJ2-1; 7 bases match TRBD1. This CDR3 is 15 amino acids long. Germline V gene sequence: CDR1 ENHRY, CDR2 SYGVKD. V gave up 0 bases and J gave up 2 bases; unmatched junction bases: 1. As DNA, the CDR3 is TGTGCCATCAGTGAGTCACAGGGGACCTACAATGAGCAGTTCTTC. It translates to CAISESQGTYNEQFF.

V usage is TRBV5-1 and J usage is TRBJ2-2; 14 positions agree with TRBD2. CDR3 size: 18 residues. The germline gives CDR1 SGHRS, CDR2 YFSETQ. The V and J ends lost 4 bases and 0 bases, in that order; junction bases with no gene match: 5. The chain's CDR3 is CASSTRLAGGANTGELFF. CDR3 nucleotides: TGCGCCAGCAGCACCCGACTAGCGGGAGGGGCGAACACCGGGGAGCTGTTTTTT.

The chain carries TRBV5-1 and TRBJ2-1, with TRBD1 matching over 9 bases. This CDR3 is built from 15 residues. CDR1 is SGHRS and CDR2 is YFSETQ in the germline V gene. After removal of 4 bases from V and 8 bases from J, the junction contained 10 bases not matched to a gene. This CDR3 is CASSRKDRGVDEQFF. DNA of the CDR3: TGCGCCAGCAGCAGAAAGGACAGGGGTGTGGATGAGCAGTTCTTC.